What follows are 21 T cell receptor beta chains derived from one specimen sequenced in a study of metastatic and nonmetastatic thyroid tumors. Patients underwent thyroid surgery, and none had received any treatment before it. MiXCR reprocessed the PCR reads for TCRdb. The profile covers tens of thousands of clones, with about 15% appearing a single time and 22% taken by the ten largest. The sequenced sample consisted of blood. Every receptor here comes from a female donor with papillary thyroid cancer or a benign thyroid nodule (not recorded which). Some clones in this sample may be carry-over from other donors' samples.

This clone was recorded many times. The rearrangement joins TRBV29-1 to TRBJ1-6; 7 bases match TRBD1. The CDR3 runs 14 residues. Per germline, CDR1 SQVTM and CDR2 ANQGSEA. V lost 6 bases and J lost 5; bases outside the gene matches: 7. CDR3: CSVSQGFDNSPLHF. The CDR3 bases are TGCAGCGTCTCACAGGGGTTTGATAATTCACCCCTCCACTTT. The entire variable domain, with the rest obtained from reference TRBV29-1 and TRBJ1-6, is as follows: SAVISQKPSRDICQRGTSLTIQCQVDSQVTMMFWYRQQPGQSLTLIATANQGSEATYESGFVIDKFPISRPNLTFSTLTVSNMSPEDSSIYLCSVSQGFDNSPLHFGNGTRLTVT.

Comments on this clone: A much larger clone differs from this one at a single base, so this may be a read error. CDR3 sequence (DNA): TGTGCCAGCAGGGGACATGGGGACCAAGAGACCCAGTACTTC. It encodes CASRGHGDQETQYF. V gene TRBV13 combines with J gene TRBJ2-5, with TRBD1 as a possible D gene (6 bases). The V gene lost 6 bases and the J gene lost 0 bases, with 11 bases spanning the gap. From germline, CDR1 is PRHDT and CDR2 FYEKMQ (reference sequence). The CDR3 has 14 amino acids.

At least ten counts were recorded for this clone. A much larger clone sits a single nucleotide away, making a read error possible. The J gene is TRBJ2-3, the V gene TRBV5-1; D call uncertain. The V gene's germline CDR1 is SGHRS and CDR2 YFSETQ. This CDR3 has 15 residues. The CDR3 coding sequence is TGCGCCGGCAGTTCGTCGGGCTTGCCCGAAGATACGCAGTATTTT. Residues: CAGSSSGLPEDTQYF.

This clone was counted a few times. J is TRBJ2-1 and V is TRBV6-1; D perhaps matches TRBD2 (7 bases). Germline CDR1 MNHNS, CDR2 SASEGT. The CDR3 runs to 13 residues. The V gene lost 11 bases and the J gene lost 10 bases, with 21 bases spanning the gap. The CDR3, as DNA: TGTGCCGTAGGGGGGGGGCATACAAGCGAGCAGTTCTTC. Translated, it gives CAVGGGHTSEQFF.

This clone has at least ten counts. The chain recombines TRBV6-4 with TRBJ2-1; 13 bases agree with TRBD2. V lost 9 bases and J lost 12; bases outside the gene matches: 17. The germline V gene has CDR1 MRHNA and CDR2 SNTAGT. The CDR3 length is 16 residues. CDR3 in DNA: TGTGCCAGTAGCCGATGGACTAGCGGGAGTCTGGCGGGGCAGTTCTTC. Translating it yields CASSRWTSGSLAGQFF.

Of note for this clone: At one of its ends the junction is not consistent with the germline gene, which may arise from a read error. The gene calls are TRBV6-1 and TRBJ2-6; 10 nucleotides align to TRBD1. The germline V gene encodes CDR1 MNHNS and CDR2 SASEGT. The CDR3 runs 17 residues. The CDR3 reads CASTKTGGGAGANVVTF. CDR3 bases: TGTGCCAGCACCAAGACAGGGGGCGGAGCCGGGGCCAACGTCGTGACTTTC.

This clone has a count of ten or more. This chain connects TRBV2 to TRBJ1-6; 9 positions agree with TRBD1. The CDR3 extends over 14 amino acids. CDR1 is SNHLY and CDR2 is FYNNEI in the germline V gene. J lost 11 bases, V lost 8 bases, and 10 bases had no gene match. The CDR3 sequence: CASGRGQGGAPLHF. The DNA for the CDR3 is TGTGCCAGCGGGAGGGGACAGGGCGGTGCACCCCTCCACTTT.

This clone was recorded at least ten times. The rearrangement uses TRBV12-3 or TRBV12-4 and TRBJ2-7; D unclear. V was clipped by 5 bases and J by 4 bases, with 15 bases between them. The CDR3 is 14 amino acids. CDR3 loop: CASSPGPTSYEQYF. The CDR3 DNA reads as TGTGCCAGCAGTCCAGGACCTACCTCATACGAGCAGTACTTC.

This clone was recorded many times. The genes are TRBV3-1 and TRBJ1-4, with D unresolved. The CDR3 totals 14 residues. Deletions cut 3 bases from V and 4 bases from J, with 9 bases between. The V gene's germline CDR1 is LGHDT and CDR2 YNNKEL (reference sequence). CDR3 nucleotide sequence: TGTGCCAGCAGCCAGGGCAGGTATAATGAAAAACTGTTTTTT. It codes for CASSQGRYNEKLFF.

This clone was seen a single time. The V gene is TRBV5-5, the J gene TRBJ2-7; D remains ambiguous. Per germline, CDR1 SGHKS and CDR2 YYEKEE (reference sequence). Trimming took off 0 bases at V and 4 bases at J, with 14 bases between the two ends. The CDR3 is 15 amino acids. The CDR3 loop is CASSLAFLERYEQYF. CDR3 nucleotides: TGTGCCAGCAGCTTGGCATTTTTAGAAAGGTACGAGCAGTACTTC.

At least ten counts were recorded for this clone. This chain links TRBV7-6 with TRBJ1-6; D not resolved. The germline CDR1 and CDR2 sequences are SGHVS and FNYEAQ. V gave up 0 bases and J gave up 6 bases, with 9 bases separating them. The CDR3 contains 15 residues. The CDR3 region has the DNA TGTGCCAGCAGCTTAGCTGGAGAAAGTAATTCACCCCTCCACTTT. It codes for CASSLAGESNSPLHF.

Notes on this clone: Given a much more abundant clone one base away, this may be a read error. The chain carries TRBV5-4 and TRBJ2-7; a possible D gene is TRBD1 (7 bases). The V end was cut by 4 bases, the J end by 1 base, with 18 bases between. The germline V gene has CDR1 SGHNT and CDR2 YYREEE (reference sequence). The CDR3 totals 16 residues. CDR3 bases: TGTGCCAGCAGCCTATTTGGGGGGACAGTATCCTACGAGCAGTACTTC. Its protein product is CASSLFGGTVSYEQYF.

This clone has a count of ten or more. The chain carries TRBV11-3 and TRBJ2-3; the D is unclear. The CDR3 is made up of 14 amino acids. CDR1 SGHNT and CDR2 YENEEA come from the germline V gene. Trimming stripped 5 bases from V and 4 bases from J, with 13 bases between. The CDR3 DNA reads as TGTGCCAGCAGCGATCGGGCAGCTCCAGATACGCAGTATTTT. As protein: CASSDRAAPDTQYF.

This clone was counted ten times or more. The chain links TRBV20-1 to TRBJ2-5; no reliable D call. Germline V gene data show CDR1 as DFQATT and CDR2 as SNEGSKA (reference sequence). Trimming stripped 6 bases from V and 5 bases from J, with 10 bases between. This CDR3 contains 11 residues. CDR3 protein: CSALKQETQYF. The CDR3 DNA reads TGCAGTGCCTTGAAGCAGGAGACCCAGTACTTC.

Points on this clone: A read error may explain this, as a much larger clone is one base away. This rearrangement joins TRBV5-6 to TRBJ1-5; D remains unclear. V lost 3 bases and J 1 base, leaving 8 bases between the germline ends. The CDR3 is made up of 14 amino acids. Germline CDR1 SGHDT, CDR2 YYEEEE. CDR3 nucleotides: TGTGCCAGCAGCTGGAGTGCAAGCAATCAGCCCCAGCATTTT. Translating gives CASSWSASNQPQHF.

This clone has a count of ten or more. The chain has TRBV3-1 and TRBJ1-2; 9 nucleotides agree with TRBD1. V gave up 8 bases and J gave up 6 bases; unmatched junction bases: 13. Per the germline V gene, CDR1 is LGHDT and CDR2 is YNNKEL (reference sequence). There are 15 residues in the CDR3. The CDR3: CASSGAYRGLDGYTF. CDR3 DNA sequence: TGTGCCAGCTCGGGCGCTTACAGGGGGCTGGATGGCTACACCTTC.

Ten or more counts support this clone. V gene TRBV12-3 or TRBV12-4 combines with J gene TRBJ2-7, with D possibly TRBD1 on 6 matching bases. V was pared by 1 base and J by 12 bases, with 22 bases between. The CDR3 extends over 15 amino acids. CDR3: CASSLEGESARFMYF. CDR3 coding DNA: TGTGCCAGCAGTTTAGAGGGGGAATCAGCCCGCTTCATGTACTTC.

The CDR3 nucleotides are TGCAGTGCCTGGGACAGGGTGAACACCGGGGAGCTGTTTTTT. Amino acid sequence: CSAWDRVNTGELFF. The V call is TRBV20-1, the J call TRBJ2-2, with 9 bases identical to TRBD1. CDR3 length equals 14 residues. J lost 1 base, V lost 6 bases, and 3 bases had no gene match. Germline lookup yields CDR1 DFQATT and CDR2 SNEGSKA (reference sequence).

As regards this clone: A much larger clone lies a single base off, so this may be a read error. This chain connects TRBV20-1 to TRBJ1-1; 8 nucleotides line up with TRBD1. Germline CDR1 reads DFQATT; CDR2 reads SNEGSKA (reference sequence). The CDR3 covers 15 residues. Losses at the gene ends were 6 bases for V and 7 bases for J; bases not matched to a gene: 16. Written as DNA, the CDR3 is TGCAGTGCCCGTGTGACAGGGGAGGGAGAAGGTGAAGCTTTCTTT. It encodes CSARVTGEGEGEAFF.

This clone appeared many times. The chain combines TRBV7-9 with TRBJ1-2; D possibly corresponds to TRBD1 (5 bases). Deletions cut 5 bases from V and 9 bases from J, with 16 bases between. Germline assignment: CDR1 SEHNR and CDR2 FQNEAQ (reference sequence). The CDR3 runs to 13 residues. The CDR3 protein is CASSTDGGDRYTF. The CDR3 DNA is TGTGCCAGCAGCACGGACGGGGGAGATCGCTACACCTTC.

This sequence joins TRBV11-1 and TRBJ2-5; TRBD2 agrees at 11 bases. CDR1 and CDR2 (germline): SGHAT, FQDESV (reference sequence). The CDR3 is 22 amino acids. V shed 0 bases, J shed 1 base, and the junction held 19 bases outside the gene matches. The CDR3 spells CASSLAPLAGGRSWRVQETQYF. In DNA form, the CDR3 reads TGTGCCAGCAGCTTAGCCCCCCTAGCGGGAGGTCGATCGTGGAGGGTCCAAGAGACCCAGTACTTC.